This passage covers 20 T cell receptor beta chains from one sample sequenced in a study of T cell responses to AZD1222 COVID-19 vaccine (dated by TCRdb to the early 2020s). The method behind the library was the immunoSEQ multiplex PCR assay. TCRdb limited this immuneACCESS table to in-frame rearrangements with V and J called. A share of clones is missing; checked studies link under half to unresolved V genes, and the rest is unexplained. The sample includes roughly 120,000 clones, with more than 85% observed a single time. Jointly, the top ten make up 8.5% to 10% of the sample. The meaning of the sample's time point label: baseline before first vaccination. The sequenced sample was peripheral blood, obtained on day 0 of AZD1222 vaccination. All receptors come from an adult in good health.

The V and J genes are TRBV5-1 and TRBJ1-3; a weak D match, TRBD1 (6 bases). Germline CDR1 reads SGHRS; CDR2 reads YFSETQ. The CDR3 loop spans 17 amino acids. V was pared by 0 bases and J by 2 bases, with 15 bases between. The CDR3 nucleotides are TGCGCCAGCAGCTTGGCCGCAGGGGATGGAGCTGGAAACACCATATATTTT. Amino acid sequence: CASSLAAGDGAGNTIYF.

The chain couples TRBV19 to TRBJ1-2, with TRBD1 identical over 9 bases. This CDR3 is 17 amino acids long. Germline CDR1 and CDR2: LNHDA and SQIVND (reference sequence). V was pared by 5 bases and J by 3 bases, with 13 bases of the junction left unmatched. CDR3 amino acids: CASSGTGQGQGDYGYTF. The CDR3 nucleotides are TGTGCCAGTAGTGGGACAGGGCAGGGGCAGGGGGACTATGGCTACACCTTC.

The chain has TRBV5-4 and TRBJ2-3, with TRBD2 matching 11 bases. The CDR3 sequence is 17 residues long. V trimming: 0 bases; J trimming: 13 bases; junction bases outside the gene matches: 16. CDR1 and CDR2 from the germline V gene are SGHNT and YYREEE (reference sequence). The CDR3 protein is CASSLEGSGGAPLIKYF. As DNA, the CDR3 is TGTGCCAGCAGCTTGGAGGGTAGCGGGGGGGCCCCCCTTATAAAGTATTTT.

The CDR3 region has the DNA TGTGCCAGCGGGAAGGGGGGAACCTATCCCGGCTACACCTTC. This sequence encodes CASGKGGTYPGYTF. The J gene is TRBJ1-2, the V gene TRBV11-3, with a tentative D call TRBD1 (6 bases). The V end was cut by 8 bases, the J end by 8 bases, with 21 bases between. The CDR3 is 14 amino acids. From germline, CDR1 is SGHNT and CDR2 YENEEA.

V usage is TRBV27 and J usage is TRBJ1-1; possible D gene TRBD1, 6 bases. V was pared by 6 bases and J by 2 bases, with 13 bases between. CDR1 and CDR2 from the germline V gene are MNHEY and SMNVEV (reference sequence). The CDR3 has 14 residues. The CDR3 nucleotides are TGTGCCAGCAGACTGACAGGAGTTAACACTGAAGCTTTCTTT. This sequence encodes CASRLTGVNTEAFF.

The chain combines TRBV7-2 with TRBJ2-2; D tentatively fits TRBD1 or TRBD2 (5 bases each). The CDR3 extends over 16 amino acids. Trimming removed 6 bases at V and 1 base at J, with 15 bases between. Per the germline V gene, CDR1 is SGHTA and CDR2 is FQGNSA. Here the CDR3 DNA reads TGTGCCAGCAGGCAGATCGGGACGTTGAACACCGGGGAGCTGTTTTTT. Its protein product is CASRQIGTLNTGELFF.

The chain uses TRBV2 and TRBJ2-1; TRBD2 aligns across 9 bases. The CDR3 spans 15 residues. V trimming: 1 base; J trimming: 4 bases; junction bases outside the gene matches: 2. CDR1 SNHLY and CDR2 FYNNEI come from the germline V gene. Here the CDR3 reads CASSEELAGYNEQFF. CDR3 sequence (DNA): TGTGCCAGCAGTGAAGAGCTAGCGGGGTACAATGAGCAGTTCTTC.

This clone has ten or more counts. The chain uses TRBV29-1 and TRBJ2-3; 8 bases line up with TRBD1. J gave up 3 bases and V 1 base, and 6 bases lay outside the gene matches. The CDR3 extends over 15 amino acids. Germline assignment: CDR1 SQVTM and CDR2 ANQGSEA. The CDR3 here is CSVEGGQGITDTQYF. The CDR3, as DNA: TGCAGCGTTGAAGGTGGACAGGGTATAACAGATACGCAGTATTTT.

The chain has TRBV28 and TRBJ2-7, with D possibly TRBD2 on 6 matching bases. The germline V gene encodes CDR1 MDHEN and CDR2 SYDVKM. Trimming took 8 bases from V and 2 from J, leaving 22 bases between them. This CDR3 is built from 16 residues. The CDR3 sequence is CASSSLGSIVPYEQYF. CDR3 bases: TGTGCCAGCTCCTCTCTCGGGAGCATCGTACCCTACGAGCAGTACTTC. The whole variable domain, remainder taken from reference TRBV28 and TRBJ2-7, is DVKVTQSSRYLVKRTGEKVFLECVQDMDHENMFWYRQDPGLGLRLIYFSYDVKMKEKGDIPEGYSVSREKKERFSLILESASTNQTSMYLCASSSLGSIVPYEQYFGPGTRLTVT.

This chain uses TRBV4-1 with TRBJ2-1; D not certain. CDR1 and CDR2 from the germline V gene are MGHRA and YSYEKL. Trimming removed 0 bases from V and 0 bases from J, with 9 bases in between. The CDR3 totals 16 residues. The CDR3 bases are TGCGCCAGCAGCCAAGAGTACGCCAGCTCCTACAATGAGCAGTTCTTC. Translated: CASSQEYASSYNEQFF.

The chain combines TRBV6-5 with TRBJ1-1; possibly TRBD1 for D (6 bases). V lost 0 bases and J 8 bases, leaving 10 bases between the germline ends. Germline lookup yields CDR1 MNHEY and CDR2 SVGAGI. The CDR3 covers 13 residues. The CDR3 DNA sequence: TGTGCCAGCAGTTACTCGATCCAGGGGGAAGCTTTCTTT. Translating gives CASSYSIQGEAFF.

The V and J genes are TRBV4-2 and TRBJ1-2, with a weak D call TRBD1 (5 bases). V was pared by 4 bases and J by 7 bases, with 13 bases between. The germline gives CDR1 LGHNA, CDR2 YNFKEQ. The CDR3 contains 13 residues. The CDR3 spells CASSRTTTPGYTF. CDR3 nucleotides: TGTGCCAGCAGCCGGACAACCACTCCTGGCTACACCTTC.

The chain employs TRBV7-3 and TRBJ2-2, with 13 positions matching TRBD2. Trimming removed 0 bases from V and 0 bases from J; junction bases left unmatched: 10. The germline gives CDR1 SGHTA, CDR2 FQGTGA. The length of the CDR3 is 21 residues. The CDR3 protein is CASSLTFREGTSGTNTGELFF. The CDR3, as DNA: TGTGCCAGCAGCTTAACTTTTCGGGAGGGGACTAGCGGGACGAACACCGGGGAGCTGTTTTTT.

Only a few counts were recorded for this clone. The CDR3 sequence: CASSRGQGSIFQETQYF. The DNA of the CDR3 is TGTGCCAGCAGCCGGGGGCAGGGGTCTATATTCCAAGAGACCCAGTACTTC. This chain links TRBV7-2 with TRBJ2-5; perhaps D is TRBD1 or TRBD2 (6 bases each). The length of the CDR3 is 17 residues. V shed 5 bases and J shed 1 base, with 20 bases lying between them. The germline gives CDR1 SGHTA, CDR2 FQGNSA. The variable domain in full, completed from reference TRBV7-2 and TRBJ2-5, reads GAGVSQSPSNKVTEKGKDVELRCDPISGHTALYWYRQSLGQGLEFLIYFQGNSAPDKSGLPSDRFSAERTGGSVSTLTIQRTQQEDSAVYLCASSRGQGSIFQETQYFGPGTRLLVL.

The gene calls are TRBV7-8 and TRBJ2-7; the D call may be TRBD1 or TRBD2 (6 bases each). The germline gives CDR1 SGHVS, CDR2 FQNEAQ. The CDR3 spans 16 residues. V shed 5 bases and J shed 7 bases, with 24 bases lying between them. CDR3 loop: CASSGAQEGGTGEQYF. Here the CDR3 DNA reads TGTGCCAGCAGCGGCGCCCAGGAGGGGGGAACAGGGGAGCAGTACTTC.

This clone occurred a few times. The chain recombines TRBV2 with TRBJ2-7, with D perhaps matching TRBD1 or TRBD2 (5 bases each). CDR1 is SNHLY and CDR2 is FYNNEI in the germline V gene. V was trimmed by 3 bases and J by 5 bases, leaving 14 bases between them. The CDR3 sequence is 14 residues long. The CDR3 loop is CASSEVGDGDEQYF. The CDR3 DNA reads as TGTGCCAGCAGTGAGGTGGGGGACGGAGACGAGCAGTACTTC.

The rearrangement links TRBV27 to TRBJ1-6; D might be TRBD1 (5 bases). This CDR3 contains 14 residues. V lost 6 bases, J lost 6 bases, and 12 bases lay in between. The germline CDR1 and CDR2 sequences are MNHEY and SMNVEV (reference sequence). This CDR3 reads CASRAGVFNSPLHF. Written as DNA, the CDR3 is TGTGCCAGCAGGGCGGGGGTTTTTAATTCACCCCTCCACTTT.

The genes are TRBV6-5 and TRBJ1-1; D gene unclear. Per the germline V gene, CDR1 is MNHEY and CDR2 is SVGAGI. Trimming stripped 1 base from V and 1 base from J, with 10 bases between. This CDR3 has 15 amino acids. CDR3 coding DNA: TGTGCCAGCAGTTACTTGGGAGAGAAGAACACTGAAGCTTTCTTT. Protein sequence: CASSYLGEKNTEAFF.

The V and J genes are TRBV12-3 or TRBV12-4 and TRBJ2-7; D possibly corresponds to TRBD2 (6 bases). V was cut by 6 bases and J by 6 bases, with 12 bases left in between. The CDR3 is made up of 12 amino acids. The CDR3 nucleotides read TGTGCCAGCAGACTCGGGAGCCTCGAGCAGTACTTC. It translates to CASRLGSLEQYF.

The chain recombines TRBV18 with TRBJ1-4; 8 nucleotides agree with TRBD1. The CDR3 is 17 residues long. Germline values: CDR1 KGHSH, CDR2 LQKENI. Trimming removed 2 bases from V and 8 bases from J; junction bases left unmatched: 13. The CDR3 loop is CASSPDSSGGVREKLFF. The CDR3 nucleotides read TGTGCCAGCTCACCAGACTCCTCAGGGGGCGTCAGGGAAAAACTGTTTTTT.